What follows are 3 T cell receptor beta chains derived from one specimen sequenced in a study of cytomegalovirus exposure and HLA in healthy donors. 60 Vbeta and 13 Jbeta primers were used in PCR. TCRdb keeps only in-frame clones here, not all; method: immunoSEQ multiplex PCR. Here the sample spans some 190,000 clones, roughly 77% being singletons. The sequenced sample consisted of PBMCs. All receptors come from a woman aged 45-59 years in good health and CMV-seronegative.

This chain connects TRBV6-5 to TRBJ1-5; no firm D call. V dropped 5 bases and J dropped 7 bases, with 12 bases sitting between them. Germline V gene data show CDR1 as MNHEY and CDR2 as SVGAGI. This CDR3 comprises 13 residues. DNA for the CDR3: TGTGCCAGCAGTGCAGAGGTAGACCAGCCCCAGCATTTT. Amino acids: CASSAEVDQPQHF.

The chain joins TRBV16 to TRBJ2-3; a weak D match, TRBD2 (6 bases). The germline V and J ends were trimmed by 4 bases and 0 bases, with 11 bases remaining between them. CDR1 KGHSY and CDR2 FQNENV come from the germline V gene. CDR3 size: 15 residues. CDR3 amino acids: CASSLRRGSTDTQYF. For the CDR3, the DNA is TGTGCCAGCAGCCTCCGGCGGGGCAGCACAGATACGCAGTATTTT.

J is TRBJ2-7 and V is TRBV7-9, with 7 bases that match TRBD1. Germline V gene sequence: CDR1 SEHNR, CDR2 FQNEAQ (reference sequence). Trimming removed 5 bases from V and 4 bases from J; junction bases left unmatched: 5. CDR3 length equals 13 residues. The CDR3 sequence: CASSPGQRYEQYF. CDR3 nucleotide sequence: TGTGCCAGCAGCCCGGGACAGAGATACGAGCAGTACTTC.